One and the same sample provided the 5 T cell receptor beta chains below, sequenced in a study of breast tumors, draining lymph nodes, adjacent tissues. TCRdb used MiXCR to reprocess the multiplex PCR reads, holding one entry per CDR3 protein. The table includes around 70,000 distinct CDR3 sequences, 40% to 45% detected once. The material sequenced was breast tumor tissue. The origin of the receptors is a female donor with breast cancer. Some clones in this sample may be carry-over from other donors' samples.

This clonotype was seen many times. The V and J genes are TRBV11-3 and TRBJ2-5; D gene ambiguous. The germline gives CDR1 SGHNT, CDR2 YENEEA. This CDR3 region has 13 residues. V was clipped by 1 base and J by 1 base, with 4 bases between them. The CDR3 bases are TGTGCCAGCAGCTTAGTGGCCCAAGAGACCCAGTACTTC. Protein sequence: CASSLVAQETQYF.

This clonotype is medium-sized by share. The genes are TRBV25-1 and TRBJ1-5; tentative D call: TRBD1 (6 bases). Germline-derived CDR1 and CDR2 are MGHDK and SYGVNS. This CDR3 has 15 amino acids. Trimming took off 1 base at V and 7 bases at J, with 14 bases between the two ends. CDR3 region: CASSEWLQGLQPQHF. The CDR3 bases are TGTGCCAGCAGTGAATGGCTACAGGGATTGCAGCCCCAGCATTTT.

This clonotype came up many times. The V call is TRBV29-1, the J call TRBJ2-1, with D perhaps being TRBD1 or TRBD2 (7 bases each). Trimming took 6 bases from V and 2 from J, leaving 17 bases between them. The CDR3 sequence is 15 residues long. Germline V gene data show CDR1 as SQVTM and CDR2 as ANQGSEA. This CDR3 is CSVPRGLAAYNEQFF. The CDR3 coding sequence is TGCAGCGTCCCTAGGGGGCTAGCGGCCTACAATGAGCAGTTCTTC.

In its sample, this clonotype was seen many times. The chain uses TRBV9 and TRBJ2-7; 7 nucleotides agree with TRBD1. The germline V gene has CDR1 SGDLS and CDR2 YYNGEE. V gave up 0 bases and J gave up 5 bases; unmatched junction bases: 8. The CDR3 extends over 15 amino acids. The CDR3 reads CASSVAATGRDEQYF. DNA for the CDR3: TGTGCCAGCAGCGTAGCAGCGACAGGGCGCGACGAGCAGTACTTC.

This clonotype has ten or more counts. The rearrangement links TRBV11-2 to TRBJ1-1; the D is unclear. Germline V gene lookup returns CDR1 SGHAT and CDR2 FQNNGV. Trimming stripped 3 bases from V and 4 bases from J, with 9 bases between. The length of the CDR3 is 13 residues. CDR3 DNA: TGTGCCAGCAGCTTTGAGGGTTCCACTGAAGCTTTCTTT. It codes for CASSFEGSTEAFF.